The 21 T cell receptor beta chains below all came from one sample that was sequenced in a study of beta chain features in type 1 diabetes. Findings and limits, study-wide: TCRB CDR3s from Type 1 diabetes patients were moderately but significantly shorter in all four CD4+ subsets.

These TCRs' antigens remain unknown. What was sequenced were expressed TCRB transcripts, since all of the isolated RNA had been reverse transcribed. Clones were read by immunoSEQ multiplex PCR, and TCRdb kept only the in-frame ones, dropping some. The sample lists about 70,000 clones, almost 50% seen once, with roughly 0.7% in the top ten. Sequenced material: central memory CD4+ T cells from blood. These receptors came from a man younger than 45 with type 1 diabetes.

The chain combines TRBV6-4 with TRBJ2-1; 7 nucleotides match TRBD2. V gave up 2 bases and J gave up 2 bases; unmatched junction bases: 6. Germline lookup yields CDR1 MRHNA and CDR2 SNTAGT. The CDR3 length is 16 residues. The CDR3 nucleotides are TGTGCCAGCAGTGACCTGGGAGGGGACCCCTACAATGAGCAGTTCTTC. This sequence encodes CASSDLGGDPYNEQFF.

The chain couples TRBV6-4 to TRBJ2-1; 13 bases match TRBD2. V trimming: 4 bases; J trimming: 8 bases; junction bases outside the gene matches: 5. The germline V gene encodes CDR1 MRHNA and CDR2 SNTAGT. The CDR3 is made up of 15 amino acids. The CDR3 reads CASSALAGGPHEQFF. The CDR3 coding sequence is TGTGCCAGCAGTGCACTAGCGGGGGGGCCCCATGAGCAGTTCTTC.

A few counts support this clone. Other DNA sequences within the sample encode an identical CDR3. V and J are TRBV7-9 and TRBJ2-7; possibly TRBD2 for D (5 bases). The length of the CDR3 is 15 residues. Germline V gene data show CDR1 as SEHNR and CDR2 as FQNEAQ (reference sequence). The germline V and J ends were trimmed by 5 bases and 3 bases, with 17 bases remaining between them. This CDR3 is CASSPGSVTIYEQYF. As DNA, the CDR3 is TGTGCCAGCAGCCCGGGGTCAGTGACGATCTACGAGCAGTACTTC.

This chain joins TRBV6-5 and TRBJ2-7; 8 nucleotides align to TRBD1. Unmatched junction bases numbered 9, after V lost 6 bases and J lost 5 bases. This CDR3 has 14 residues. Germline CDR1 MNHEY, CDR2 SVGAGI. The DNA of the CDR3 is TGTGCCAGCAGGCAACAGGGGGGAAGCCACGAGCAGTACTTC. Translating gives CASRQQGGSHEQYF.

The genes are TRBV4-2 and TRBJ2-2; no clear D. The CDR3 has 15 residues. The V gene's germline CDR1 is LGHNA and CDR2 YNFKEQ. Trimming removed 2 bases from V and 3 bases from J, with 10 bases in between. This chain's CDR3 is CASSQILEHTGELFF. CDR3 DNA sequence: TGTGCCAGCAGCCAAATTCTAGAGCACACCGGGGAGCTGTTTTTT.

There are a few counts of this clone. The chain carries TRBV30 and TRBJ2-5; 8 bases fit TRBD2. The CDR3 spans 13 residues. After removal of 2 bases from V and 3 bases from J, the junction contained 2 bases not matched to a gene. CDR1 is GTSNPN and CDR2 is SVGIG in the germline V gene (reference sequence). In DNA form, the CDR3 reads TGTGCCTGGAGTCGGGGGGGCAAAGAGACCCAGTACTTC. This codes for CAWSRGGKETQYF.

This clone was seen a few times. The V call is TRBV2, the J call TRBJ2-3; possibly TRBD1 for D (5 bases). The V end lost 4 bases, the J end lost 5 bases, and 7 bases lay between the germline ends. The CDR3 spans 12 residues. The V gene's germline CDR1 is SNHLY and CDR2 FYNNEI. The CDR3 sequence: CASSVGVDTQYF. The CDR3 DNA reads as TGTGCCAGCAGTGTAGGGGTAGATACGCAGTATTTT.

The chain is built from TRBV15 and TRBJ2-1; TRBD1 might be the D (6 bases). The CDR3 is 18 residues long. The V gene lost 4 bases and the J gene lost 2 bases, with 21 bases spanning the gap. Germline-derived CDR1 and CDR2 are LNHNV and YYDKDF (reference sequence). This chain's CDR3 is CATSTTTTGSIAYNEQFF. CDR3 DNA: TGTGCCACCAGCACCACCACAACAGGGTCAATAGCCTACAATGAGCAGTTCTTC.

V gene TRBV6-5 combines with J gene TRBJ2-7; 8 bases map to TRBD2. Trimming at V came to 6 bases and at J to 5 bases, leaving 12 bases not matched to a gene. This CDR3 comprises 15 residues. From germline, CDR1 is MNHEY and CDR2 SVGAGI. The CDR3 spells CASRTPSGSNHEQYF. Here the CDR3 DNA reads TGTGCCAGCAGAACCCCCAGCGGGAGTAACCACGAGCAGTACTTC.

This clone has only a few counts. The chain uses TRBV29-1 and TRBJ2-3, with 8 bases matching TRBD1. Germline CDR1 and CDR2: SQVTM and ANQGSEA. The CDR3 is 15 amino acids. J gave up 0 bases and V 4 bases, and 6 bases lay outside the gene matches. The CDR3 loop is CSVAGQGSSTDTQYF. Here the CDR3 DNA reads TGCAGCGTTGCTGGACAGGGAAGTAGCACAGATACGCAGTATTTT.

This chain's CDR3 is CASSRGEKRDTDTQYF. The CDR3 coding sequence is TGTGCCAGCAGCAGGGGGGAGAAGCGGGACACAGATACGCAGTATTTT. The V and J genes are TRBV21-1 and TRBJ2-3; the table's D call TRBD2 went unverified against the DNA. TRBV21-1 corresponds to a pseudogene. This CDR3 has 16 amino acids.

The chain joins TRBV30 to TRBJ2-5, with no clear D. Germline CDR1 GTSNPN, CDR2 SVGIG (reference sequence). Trimming removed 2 bases from V and 0 bases from J, with 7 bases in between. The CDR3 is 13 amino acids. The CDR3 here is CAWSSTDQETQYF. CDR3 bases: TGTGCCTGGAGTTCCACAGACCAAGAGACCCAGTACTTC. The full variable domain, in which reference TRBV30 and TRBJ2-5 provide the parts outside the CDR3, is SQTIHQWPATLVQPVGSPLSLECTVEGTSNPNLYWYRQAAGRGLQLLFYSVGIGQISSEVPQNLSASRPQDRQFILSSKKLLLSDSGFYLCAWSSTDQETQYFGPGTRLLVL.

The genes are TRBV6-5 and TRBJ2-5; TRBD1 matches at 9 bases. Germline CDR1 MNHEY, CDR2 SVGAGI. The CDR3 loop spans 13 amino acids. The V segment lost 6 bases and the J segment 6 bases; nucleotides outside the gene matches: 5. The CDR3 region has the DNA TGTGCCAGCAGAAAAGGACAGGGGAAGACCCAGTACTTC. It yields the protein CASRKGQGKTQYF.

DNA of the CDR3: TGTGCTAGTGGGGAGCCGGAAGGGGCGAAAAGTGGCTACACCTTC. It specifies CASGEPEGAKSGYTF. The rearrangement links TRBV12-5 to TRBJ1-2; D perhaps matches TRBD1 (5 bases). V was shortened by 6 bases and J by 7 bases, with 21 bases between the two germline ends. The CDR3 length is 15 residues. CDR1 is LGHNT, CDR2 FRNRAP, per germline.

The chain carries TRBV5-6 and TRBJ2-3; the match to TRBD2 covers 9 bases. V gave up 1 base and J gave up 3 bases; unmatched junction bases: 3. In germline, CDR1 is SGHDT, CDR2 YYEEEE. This CDR3 has 15 amino acids. The CDR3 reads CASSLLLAGTDTQYF. CDR3 bases: TGTGCCAGCAGCTTGTTGCTAGCGGGGACAGATACGCAGTATTTT.

J is TRBJ2-7 and V is TRBV18; TRBD1 aligns across 9 bases. This CDR3 is 13 amino acids long. The V gene end was trimmed by 6 bases and the J gene end by 3 bases; junction bases not matched to a gene: 3. The germline gives CDR1 KGHSH, CDR2 LQKENI. CDR3 region: CASSPTGGYEQYF. The DNA for the CDR3 is TGTGCCAGCTCCCCGACAGGGGGCTACGAGCAGTACTTC.

This clone has just a few counts. The CDR3 loop reads CAGTGVGTEAFF. The CDR3 DNA sequence: TGTGCCGGTACAGGGGTGGGTACTGAAGCTTTCTTT. J is TRBJ1-1 and V is TRBV6-1; 7 positions match TRBD1. With 11 bases clipped from V and 5 bases from J, the junction kept 8 bases outside the gene matches. Germline assignment: CDR1 MNHNS and CDR2 SASEGT. This CDR3 has 12 amino acids.

This clone was recorded a few times. The chain carries TRBV7-6 and TRBJ1-1, with D perhaps matching TRBD1 (5 bases). Germline CDR1 is SGHVS and CDR2 is FNYEAQ. V lost 5 bases and J lost 7, with 8 bases in between. The CDR3 length is 11 residues. The DNA for the CDR3 is TGTGCCAGCAGCCGTGACAGTGAAGCTTTCTTT. Protein sequence: CASSRDSEAFF. Full variable domain (outside the CDR3, taken from reference TRBV7-6 and TRBJ1-1): GAGVSQSPRYKVTKRGQDVALRCDPISGHVSLYWYRQALGQGPEFLTYFNYEAQQDKSGLPNDRFSAERPEGSISTLTIQRTEQRDSAMYRCASSRDSEAFFGQGTRLTVV.

The rearrangement joins TRBV5-1 to TRBJ1-1; 8 bases are a match to TRBD1. V lost 0 bases to trimming and J lost 5 bases; unmatched junction nucleotides: 9. The CDR3 loop spans 16 amino acids. Germline V CDR1 and CDR2: SGHRS, YFSETQ. The CDR3 bases are TGCGCCAGCAGCTTGGTTCGGCAGGGGGCCGGGACTGAAGCTTTCTTT. Amino acids: CASSLVRQGAGTEAFF.

This clone appeared a single time. The V and J genes are TRBV2 and TRBJ2-6; 10 nucleotides line up with TRBD2. Germline-derived CDR1 and CDR2 are SNHLY and FYNNEI. The junction had 4 bases not matched to a gene; V was cut back by 4 bases and J by 1 base. CDR3 length equals 17 residues. The CDR3 DNA is TGTGCCAGCAGTGCTAGCGGGAGATTTTCTGGGGCCAACGTCCTGACTTTC. This sequence encodes CASSASGRFSGANVLTF.

The gene calls are TRBV7-2 and TRBJ2-7; 10 nucleotides align to TRBD2. Germline trimming cut 5 bases from V and 1 base from J; bases unmatched to any gene: 8. This CDR3 comprises 16 residues. CDR1 SGHTA and CDR2 FQGNSA come from the germline V gene. In nucleotides, the CDR3 is TGTGCCAGCAGCCAAGGACTAGCGGCCTTTTCCTACGAGCAGTACTTC. This translates into CASSQGLAAFSYEQYF. Full variable domain (outside the CDR3, taken from reference TRBV7-2 and TRBJ2-7): GAGVSQSPSNKVTEKGKDVELRCDPISGHTALYWYRQSLGQGLEFLIYFQGNSAPDKSGLPSDRFSAERTGGSVSTLTIQRTQQEDSAVYLCASSQGLAAFSYEQYFGPGTRLTVT.